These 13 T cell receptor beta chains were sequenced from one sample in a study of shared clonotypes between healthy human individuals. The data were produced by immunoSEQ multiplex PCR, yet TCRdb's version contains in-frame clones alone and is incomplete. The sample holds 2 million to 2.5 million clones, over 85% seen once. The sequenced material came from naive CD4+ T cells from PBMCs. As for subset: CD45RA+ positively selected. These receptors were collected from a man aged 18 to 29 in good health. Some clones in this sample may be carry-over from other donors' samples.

The CDR3 reads CASSLMAGGYGYTF. In DNA, the CDR3 is TGTGCCAGCAGTTTAATGGCAGGAGGGTATGGCTACACCTTC. This chain connects TRBV28 to TRBJ1-2; no clear D. V lost 2 bases and J 5 bases, leaving 12 bases between the germline ends. This CDR3 is 14 amino acids long. From germline, CDR1 is MDHEN and CDR2 SYDVKM.

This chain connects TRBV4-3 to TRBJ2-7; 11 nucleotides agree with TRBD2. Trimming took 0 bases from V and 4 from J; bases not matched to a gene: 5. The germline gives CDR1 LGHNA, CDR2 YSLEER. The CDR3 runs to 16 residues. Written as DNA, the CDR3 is TGCGCCAGCAGCCAAGAAAGTAGCGGGAGGGCTTACGAGCAGTACTTC. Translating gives CASSQESSGRAYEQYF.

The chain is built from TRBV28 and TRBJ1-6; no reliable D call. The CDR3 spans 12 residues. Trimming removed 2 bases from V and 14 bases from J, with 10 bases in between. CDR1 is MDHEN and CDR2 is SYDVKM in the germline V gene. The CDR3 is CASSLASRSLHF. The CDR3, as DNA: TGTGCCAGCAGTTTAGCCAGCAGATCCCTCCACTTT.

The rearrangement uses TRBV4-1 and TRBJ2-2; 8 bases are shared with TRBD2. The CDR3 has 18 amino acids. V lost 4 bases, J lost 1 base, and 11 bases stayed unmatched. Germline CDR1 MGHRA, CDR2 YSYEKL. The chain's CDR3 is CASSPGVAGILNTGELFF. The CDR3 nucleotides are TGCGCCAGCAGCCCCGGGGTAGCGGGAATTTTGAACACCGGGGAGCTGTTTTTT.

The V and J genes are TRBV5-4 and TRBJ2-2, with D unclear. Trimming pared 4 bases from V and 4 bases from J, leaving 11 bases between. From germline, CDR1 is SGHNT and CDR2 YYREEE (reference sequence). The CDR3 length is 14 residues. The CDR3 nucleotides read TGTGCCAGCAGCAGAGAATCGGGCACCGGGGAGCTGTTTTTT. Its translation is CASSRESGTGELFF.

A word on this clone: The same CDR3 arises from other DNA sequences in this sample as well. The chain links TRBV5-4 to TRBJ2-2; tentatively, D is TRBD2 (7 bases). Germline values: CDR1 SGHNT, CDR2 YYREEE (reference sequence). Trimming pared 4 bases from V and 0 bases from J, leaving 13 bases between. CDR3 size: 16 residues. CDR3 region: CASSLGGAANTGELFF. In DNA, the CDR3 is TGTGCCAGCAGCCTGGGGGGGGCTGCGAACACCGGGGAGCTGTTTTTT.

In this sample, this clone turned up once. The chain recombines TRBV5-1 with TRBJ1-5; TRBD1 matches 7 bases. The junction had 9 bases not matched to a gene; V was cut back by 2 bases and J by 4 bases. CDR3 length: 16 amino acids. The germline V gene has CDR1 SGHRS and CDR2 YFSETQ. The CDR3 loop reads CASSLGTAEENQPQHF. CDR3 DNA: TGCGCCAGCAGCTTAGGGACAGCCGAAGAAAATCAGCCCCAGCATTTT. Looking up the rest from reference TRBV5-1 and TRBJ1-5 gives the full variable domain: KAGVTQTPRYLIKTRGQQVTLSCSPISGHRSVSWYQQTPGQGLQFLFEYFSETQRNKGNFPGRFSGRQFSNSRSEMNVSTLELGDSALYLCASSLGTAEENQPQHFGDGTRLSIL.

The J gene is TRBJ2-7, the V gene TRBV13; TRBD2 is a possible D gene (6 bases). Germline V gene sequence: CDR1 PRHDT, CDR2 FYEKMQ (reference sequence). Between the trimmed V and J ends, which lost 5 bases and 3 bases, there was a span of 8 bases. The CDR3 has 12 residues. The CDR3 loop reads CASSISGYEQYF. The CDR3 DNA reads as TGTGCCAGCAGCATTAGCGGCTACGAGCAGTACTTC.

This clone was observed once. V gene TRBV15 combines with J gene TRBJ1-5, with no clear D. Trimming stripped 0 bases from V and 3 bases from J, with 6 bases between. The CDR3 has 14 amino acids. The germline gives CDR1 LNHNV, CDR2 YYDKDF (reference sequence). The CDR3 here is CATSRELNNQPQHF. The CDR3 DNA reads TGTGCCACCAGCAGAGAGCTTAACAATCAGCCCCAGCATTTT.

The CDR3 spells CASSEGGTLNQPQHF. The DNA of the CDR3 is TGTGCCAGCAGTGAAGGTGGGACACTTAATCAGCCCCAGCATTTT. This sequence joins TRBV2 and TRBJ1-5; D possibly corresponds to TRBD1 (6 bases). Looked up from germline, CDR1 is SNHLY and CDR2 is FYNNEI. The germline V and J ends were trimmed by 1 base and 4 bases, with 11 bases remaining between them. The CDR3 covers 15 residues. Based on the CDR3 plus reference TRBV2 and TRBJ1-5, the full variable domain is EPEVTQTPSHQVTQMGQEVILRCVPISNHLYFYWYRQILGQKVEFLVSFYNNEISEKSEIFDDQFSVERPDGSNFTLKIRSTKLEDSAMYFCASSEGGTLNQPQHFGDGTRLSIL.

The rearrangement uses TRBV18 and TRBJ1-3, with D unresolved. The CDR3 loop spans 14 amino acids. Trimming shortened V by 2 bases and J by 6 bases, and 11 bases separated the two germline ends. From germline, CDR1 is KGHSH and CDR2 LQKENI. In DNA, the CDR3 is TGTGCCAGCTCACCAGGTTTAAGCCAAAACACCATATATTTT. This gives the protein CASSPGLSQNTIYF.

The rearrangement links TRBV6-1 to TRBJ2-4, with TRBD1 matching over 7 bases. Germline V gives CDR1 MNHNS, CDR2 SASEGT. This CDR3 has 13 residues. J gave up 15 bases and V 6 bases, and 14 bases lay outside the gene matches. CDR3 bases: TGTGCCAGCAGCCCCCACGCGACAGGGCATGGGTACTTC. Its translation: CASSPHATGHGYF.

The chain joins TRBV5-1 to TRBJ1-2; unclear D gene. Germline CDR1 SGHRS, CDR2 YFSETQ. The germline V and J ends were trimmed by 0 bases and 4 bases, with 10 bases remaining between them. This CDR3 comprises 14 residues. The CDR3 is CASSLGPPGYGYTF. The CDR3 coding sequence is TGCGCCAGCAGCTTGGGCCCGCCCGGCTATGGCTACACCTTC.